This T cell receptor beta chain was recorded in a study of control samples from healthy donors and cancer patients. TCRdb's copy holds only in-frame clones and misses some; the assay was immunoSEQ multiplex PCR. This sample has 20,000 to 25,000 clones; approximately 85% occur once, and the top ten carry roughly 40%. This clone was observed once. V lost 2 bases to trimming and J lost 0 bases, with 8 bases between them. This CDR3 region has 14 residues. Germline loops: CDR1 MNHNY, CDR2 SVGAGI (reference sequence). Sequenced input: PBMCs. The TCR sequence derives from a man aged 60-69 years with head and neck cancer. The V gene is TRBV6-6, the J gene TRBJ2-7; D gene uncertain. This CDR3 reads CASSYGVSSYEQYV. CDR3 in DNA: TGTGCCAGCAGTTACGGCGTCAGCTCCTACGAGCAGTACGTC.